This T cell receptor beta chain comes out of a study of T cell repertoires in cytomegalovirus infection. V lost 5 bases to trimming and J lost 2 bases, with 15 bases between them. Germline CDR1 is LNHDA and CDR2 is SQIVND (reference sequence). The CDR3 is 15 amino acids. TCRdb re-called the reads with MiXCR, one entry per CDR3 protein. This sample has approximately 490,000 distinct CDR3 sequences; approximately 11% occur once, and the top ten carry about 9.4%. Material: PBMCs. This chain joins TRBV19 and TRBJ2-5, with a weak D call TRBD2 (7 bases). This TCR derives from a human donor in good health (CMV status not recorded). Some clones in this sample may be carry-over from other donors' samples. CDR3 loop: CASSRGRGGQETQYF. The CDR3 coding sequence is TGTGCCAGTAGTCGGGGCAGGGGAGGGCAAGAGACCCAGTACTTC.